Sequencing of this T cell receptor (beta chain) was carried out in a study of T-cell reconstitution after alpha-beta-depleted transplantation in children. Study-wide results and limits: At around two months after transplant, the alpha-beta T cells were reportedly derived from several hundred expanded clones that came from non-depleted graft cells.

This clonotype was recorded many times. The antigen is not known. Unique molecular identifiers were incorporated when the TCRbeta library was constructed. TCRdb analysed the PCR reads with MiXCR anew, one entry per CDR3 protein. The sample lists about 200,000 distinct CDR3 sequences; just under 6.5% were seen once. The CDR3 covers 10 residues. From germline, CDR1 is SQVTM and CDR2 ANQGSEA. Trimming left V 7 bases short and J 4 bases short, with 4 bases between. The chain uses TRBV29-1 and TRBJ2-2; no definite D call. Sequenced here: PBMCs, sampled before TCRalphabeta/CD19-depleted stem cell transplant. The receptor was derived from a girl under three years old with combined immunodeficiency, due to receive a stem cell transplant. The CDR3 loop is CSAFTGELFF. Written as DNA, the CDR3 is TGCAGCGCCTTCACCGGGGAGCTGTTTTTT.